These 24 T cell receptor beta chains originate from one sample sequenced in a study of identifying expanded T cells in peripheral blood (dated by TCRdb to about 2019). Libraries were built with the immunoSEQ multiplex PCR assay. Drawn from immuneACCESS, this table holds only the in-frame rearrangements with V and J called that TCRdb kept. Clones are partly lost; checked studies trace under half to an unresolved V gene and leave the rest unexplained. This sample gives tens of thousands of clones in total; around 91% of them show up just once. Together, the top ten hold around 2.7% of the sample. The specimen was blood. The receptors originated from a person between 18 and 75 years old in good health.

The V call is TRBV5-8, the J call TRBJ2-7; D might be TRBD1 (6 bases). V lost 3 bases and J 5 bases, leaving 12 bases between the germline ends. CDR3 length equals 13 residues. Germline V gene data show CDR1 as SGHTS and CDR2 as YDEGEE. The CDR3 DNA reads TGTGCCAGCAGCTCTATTACAGGGAACGAGCAGTACTTC. This gives the protein CASSSITGNEQYF. Looking up the rest from reference TRBV5-8 and TRBJ2-7 gives the full variable domain: EAGVTQSPTHLIKTRGQQATLRCSPISGHTSVYWYQQALGLGLQFLLWYDEGEERNRGNFPPRFSGRQFPNYSSELNVNALELEDSALYLCASSSITGNEQYFGPGTRLTVT.

The chain is built from TRBV6-6 and TRBJ2-1; TRBD2 matches 8 bases. Germline trimming cut 3 bases from V and 4 bases from J; bases unmatched to any gene: 5. The V gene's germline CDR1 is MNHNY and CDR2 SVGAGI (reference sequence). The CDR3 spans 15 residues. The CDR3, as DNA: TGTGCCAGCAGTTATATAGGGACTAGTTACAATGAGCAGTTCTTC. Translation: CASSYIGTSYNEQFF.

This clone was seen more than once but under ten times. The rearrangement joins TRBV29-1 to TRBJ2-6, with TRBD1 as a possible D gene (5 bases). The CDR3 contains 15 residues. V lost 1 base and J 4 bases, leaving 11 bases between the germline ends. The germline gives CDR1 SQVTM, CDR2 ANQGSEA. The CDR3 sequence is CSVEVGRVGANVLTF. For the CDR3, the DNA is TGCAGCGTTGAAGTTGGCAGGGTGGGGGCCAACGTCCTGACTTTC.

The chain carries TRBV29-1 and TRBJ2-3, with D uncertain. Per the germline V gene, CDR1 is SQVTM and CDR2 is ANQGSEA. Trimming shortened V by 7 bases and J by 0 bases, and 8 bases separated the two germline ends. This CDR3 contains 12 residues. The CDR3 reads CSGVLSTDTQYF. The CDR3 DNA sequence: TGCAGCGGAGTGTTAAGCACAGATACGCAGTATTTT.

The chain links TRBV5-1 to TRBJ1-1; 8 positions match TRBD1. The trim removed 0 bases at V and 3 bases at J, leaving 7 bases unmatched. The CDR3 sequence is 16 residues long. Germline CDR1 is SGHRS and CDR2 is YFSETQ. The CDR3 coding sequence is TGCGCCAGCAGCTTGGGAGTCGACAGGGGTTACACTGAAGCTTTCTTT. Translating it yields CASSLGVDRGYTEAFF.

Written as DNA, the CDR3 is TGTGCCAGCAGTGATCCCTCTCGAGGACCTTTCTTT. This translates into CASSDPSRGPFF. The gene calls are TRBV25-1 and TRBJ1-1; D call uncertain. The CDR3 is made up of 12 amino acids. Germline assignment: CDR1 MGHDK and CDR2 SYGVNS. Trimming took off 3 bases at V and 12 bases at J, with 14 bases between the two ends.

This chain joins TRBV10-3 and TRBJ2-7; unclear D gene. CDR3 length: 13 amino acids. Trimming took 3 bases from V and 7 from J, leaving 13 bases between them. In germline, CDR1 is ENHRY, CDR2 SYGVKD. CDR3 bases: TGTGCCATCAGTGATGGGGTGTCTGGTGAGCAGTACTTC. Translated: CAISDGVSGEQYF.

V is TRBV14 and J is TRBJ1-1, with a possible D match to TRBD1 (5 bases). The V gene lost 2 bases and the J gene lost 3 bases, with 7 bases spanning the gap. Germline-derived CDR1 and CDR2 are SGHDN and FVKESK. This CDR3 contains 13 residues. The CDR3 spells CASSQLGDTEAFF. The CDR3 DNA follows: TGTGCCAGCAGCCAATTGGGGGACACTGAAGCTTTCTTT.

V and J are TRBV7-9 and TRBJ2-3; D tentatively fits TRBD1 or TRBD2 (5 bases each). The V end lost 3 bases, the J end lost 2 bases, and 21 bases lay between the germline ends. Germline V gives CDR1 SEHNR, CDR2 FQNEAQ (reference sequence). This CDR3 comprises 18 residues. The CDR3 bases are TGTGCCAGCAGCTTTGAGTGGGTCCCAGGGCGGGTCACAGATACGCAGTATTTT. The encoded protein is CASSFEWVPGRVTDTQYF.

V usage is TRBV29-1 and J usage is TRBJ1-2, with D possibly TRBD1 on 6 matching bases. CDR1 and CDR2 (germline): SQVTM, ANQGSEA. V lost 6 bases and J 8 bases, leaving 22 bases between the germline ends. The CDR3 contains 14 residues. In nucleotides, the CDR3 is TGCAGCGTGCTCCGGTCGGGGGGCGGAGACGGCTACACCTTC. Encoded protein: CSVLRSGGGDGYTF.

The chain joins TRBV14 to TRBJ1-3, with no clear D. The CDR3 length is 12 residues. CDR1 is SGHDN and CDR2 is FVKESK in the germline V gene. Trimming removed 1 base from V and 4 bases from J, with 2 bases in between. This CDR3 is CASSQVGNTIYF. CDR3 coding DNA: TGTGCCAGCAGCCAAGTCGGAAACACCATATATTTT.

The CDR3 nucleotides are TGTGCCAGCAGTTCAGAGGGAGGTTCTCGGTACGAGCAGTACTTC. This codes for CASSSEGGSRYEQYF. This chain uses TRBV28 with TRBJ2-7, with D possibly TRBD2 on 6 matching bases. V lost 4 bases to trimming and J lost 4 bases, with 17 bases between them. This CDR3 has 15 amino acids. The V gene's germline CDR1 is MDHEN and CDR2 SYDVKM.

This chain connects TRBV9 to TRBJ1-2; 9 bases line up with TRBD1. Germline V CDR1 and CDR2: SGDLS, YYNGEE. The CDR3 runs 16 residues. Trimming removed 0 bases from V and 7 bases from J; junction bases left unmatched: 10. The CDR3 DNA is TGTGCCAGCAGCGTAGAACTCGGGACAGGGAGCGGTGGCTACACCTTC. This encodes CASSVELGTGSGGYTF.

The chain uses TRBV7-8 and TRBJ2-7, with 11 bases fitting TRBD2. CDR3 length equals 15 residues. Trimming cost V 6 bases and J 0 bases; bases outside gene matches: 4. The germline V gene encodes CDR1 SGHVS and CDR2 FQNEAQ. The CDR3 nucleotides are TGTGCCAGCAGTTCGACTAGCGGGATCTCCTACGAGCAGTACTTC. Translating gives CASSSTSGISYEQYF.

The chain couples TRBV7-9 to TRBJ2-7, with a possible D match to TRBD2 (6 bases). The CDR3 loop spans 14 amino acids. V was pared by 5 bases and J by 3 bases, with 14 bases between. Germline V gene data show CDR1 as SEHNR and CDR2 as FQNEAQ (reference sequence). The CDR3 is CASSRFGSGYEQYF. Written as DNA, the CDR3 is TGTGCCAGCAGCCGTTTTGGTAGCGGCTACGAGCAGTACTTC.

The V gene is TRBV15, the J gene TRBJ1-5; D unresolved. V lost 2 bases and J 5 bases, leaving 13 bases between the germline ends. Looked up from germline, CDR1 is LNHNV and CDR2 is YYDKDF (reference sequence). The CDR3 contains 15 residues. CDR3 in amino acids: CATSRLTSGDQPQHF. CDR3 nucleotide sequence: TGTGCCACCAGCAGACTTACGTCCGGGGATCAGCCCCAGCATTTT.

The chain carries TRBV29-1 and TRBJ2-7; 8 bases align to TRBD1. Germline lookup yields CDR1 SQVTM and CDR2 ANQGSEA. CDR3 length equals 13 residues. J gave up 4 bases and V 3 bases, and 5 bases lay outside the gene matches. The CDR3 reads CSVEDREVYEQYF. CDR3 sequence (DNA): TGCAGCGTTGAGGACAGGGAGGTATACGAGCAGTACTTC.

This chain connects TRBV28 to TRBJ1-6, with D maybe TRBD1 (5 bases). The CDR3 is 16 amino acids. Germline lookup yields CDR1 MDHEN and CDR2 SYDVKM. V was clipped by 6 bases and J by 7 bases, with 19 bases between them. The CDR3 region has the DNA TGTGCCAGCAGGGGGGGACCACCTGCGTCAAATTCACCCCTCCACTTT. Its translation: CASRGGPPASNSPLHF.

The genes are TRBV12-5 and TRBJ1-1; no reliable D call. Germline values: CDR1 LGHNT, CDR2 FRNRAP. The V gene lost 10 bases and the J gene lost 0 bases, with 12 bases spanning the gap. This CDR3 has 13 residues. The CDR3 DNA follows: TGTGCTACGACCCCGAGGGTGAACACTGAAGCTTTCTTT. Its translation is CATTPRVNTEAFF.

CDR3 region: CASSSLGRAGGEKLFF. DNA of the CDR3: TGTGCCAGCAGTTCGCTAGGACGAGCCGGGGGAGAAAAACTGTTTTTT. The chain couples TRBV27 to TRBJ1-4; D may be TRBD1 (5 bases). Trimming cost V 4 bases and J 8 bases, with 20 bases left between them. This CDR3 has 16 residues. Germline loops: CDR1 MNHEY, CDR2 SMNVEV (reference sequence). Filled out from reference TRBV27 and TRBJ1-4, the complete variable domain reads EAQVTQNPRYLITVTGKKLTVTCSQNMNHEYMSWYRQDPGLGLRQIYYSMNVEVTDKGDVPEGYKVSRKEKRNFPLILESPSPNQTSLYFCASSSLGRAGGEKLFFGSGTQLSVL.

The chain carries TRBV6-6 and TRBJ2-3; D is perhaps TRBD1 (5 bases). CDR1 and CDR2 (germline): MNHNY, SVGAGI (reference sequence). The V gene lost 2 bases and the J gene lost 0 bases, with 9 bases spanning the gap. This CDR3 is built from 15 residues. CDR3 sequence: CASSYLGPSTDTQYF. The CDR3 DNA follows: TGTGCCAGCAGTTACCTGGGGCCTAGCACAGATACGCAGTATTTT.

The rearrangement joins TRBV4-3 to TRBJ1-2; a possible D gene is TRBD1 (6 bases). V lost 0 bases and J 4 bases, leaving 12 bases between the germline ends. The V gene's germline CDR1 is LGHNA and CDR2 YSLEER. The CDR3 is 15 amino acids. This chain's CDR3 is CASSQDRAGAYGYTF. In DNA form, the CDR3 reads TGCGCCAGCAGCCAAGATCGCGCAGGGGCCTATGGCTACACCTTC.

This chain uses TRBV5-1 with TRBJ2-7; 8 nucleotides line up with TRBD2. V shed 3 bases and J 2 bases; nucleotides not matched to a gene: 7. In germline, CDR1 is SGHRS, CDR2 YFSETQ. This CDR3 has 15 residues. The CDR3 DNA follows: TGCGCCAGCAGCTCGATAGCGGGGATCACCTACGAGCAGTACTTC. Translation: CASSSIAGITYEQYF.

This clone was observed once. The chain is built from TRBV12-5 and TRBJ2-1; D may be TRBD2 (6 bases). The V gene's germline CDR1 is LGHNT and CDR2 FRNRAP. V was pared by 2 bases and J by 15 bases, with 17 bases between. The CDR3 totals 13 residues. The CDR3 DNA reads as TGTGCTAGTGGTTTGCCACCCCCCGGGAGAGGGTTCTTC. Its translation: CASGLPPPGRGFF. Full variable domain (missing parts from reference TRBV12-5 and TRBJ2-1): DARVTQTPRHKVTEMGQEVTMRCQPILGHNTVFWYRQTMMQGLELLAYFRNRAPLDDSGMPKDRFSAEMPDATLATLKIQPSEPRDSAVYFCASGLPPPGRGFFGPGTRLTVL.